The 13 T cell receptor beta chains below were found in one sample sequenced in a study of shared clonotypes between healthy human individuals. TCRdb keeps only in-frame clones here, not all; method: immunoSEQ multiplex PCR. The sample has about half a million clones, 65% to 85% seen once. Sequences were obtained from PBMCs. Receptors were obtained from a woman aged 40 to 49 in good health. Some clones in this sample may be carry-over from other donors' samples.

J is TRBJ1-1 and V is TRBV2, with 7 bases that match TRBD1. The CDR3 spans 11 residues. The J segment lost 7 bases and the V segment lost 7 bases, leaving 3 bases of the junction unmatched. The germline CDR1 and CDR2 sequences are SNHLY and FYNNEI. The CDR3 region has the DNA TGTGCCAGCATCCAGGGGGGTGAAGCTTTCTTT. Translated, it gives CASIQGGEAFF.

V and J are TRBV28 and TRBJ2-3; 16 nucleotides align to TRBD2. J gave up 0 bases and V 3 bases, and 3 bases lay outside the gene matches. This CDR3 region has 18 residues. The V gene's germline CDR1 is MDHEN and CDR2 SYDVKM. The CDR3 sequence is CASSLGLAGGTSTDTQYF. DNA for the CDR3: TGTGCCAGCAGTTTGGGACTAGCGGGAGGGACTAGCACAGATACGCAGTATTTT.

The chain recombines TRBV10-2 with TRBJ2-1; D is unclear. Germline lookup yields CDR1 WSHSY and CDR2 SAAADI. The CDR3 extends over 12 amino acids. Between the trimmed V and J ends, which lost 6 bases and 4 bases, there was a span of 7 bases. The CDR3 DNA reads TGCGCCAGCAGCCGGTTATACAATGAGCAGTTCTTC. The encoded protein is CASSRLYNEQFF.

Concerning this clone itself: This probably arose from a read error, given a far larger clone one base away. This sample also contains other DNA sequences that code for the same CDR3. The chain carries TRBV7-9 and TRBJ1-3; no clear D gene. Germline V CDR1 and CDR2: SEHNR, FQNEAQ (reference sequence). CDR3 length: 14 residues. The germline V and J ends were trimmed by 6 bases and 0 bases, with 9 bases remaining between them. CDR3 sequence (DNA): TGTGCCAGCAGTCTGGGGTTCTCTGGAAACACCATATATTTT. Its protein is CASSLGFSGNTIYF.

The rearrangement joins TRBV11-2 to TRBJ2-5, with no clear D. V lost 3 bases to trimming and J lost 4 bases, with 6 bases between them. The CDR3 spans 12 residues. Germline lookup yields CDR1 SGHAT and CDR2 FQNNGV. Here the CDR3 DNA reads TGTGCCAGCAGCTTGGTTTCAGAGACCCAGTACTTC. It translates to CASSLVSETQYF.

This clone was counted a few times. The V and J genes are TRBV27 and TRBJ2-2; 7 bases are a match to TRBD1. The V segment lost 2 bases and the J segment 6 bases; nucleotides outside the gene matches: 6. This CDR3 comprises 15 residues. Germline V gene sequence: CDR1 MNHEY, CDR2 SMNVEV (reference sequence). The CDR3 nucleotides read TGTGCCAGCAGTTTAAATCTCGGGACAGCCGGGGAGCTGTTTTTT. It specifies CASSLNLGTAGELFF.

The V call is TRBV7-9, the J call TRBJ2-2; D unclear. The germline V and J ends were trimmed by 1 base and 0 bases, with 6 bases remaining between them. The germline gives CDR1 SEHNR, CDR2 FQNEAQ (reference sequence). This CDR3 has 15 amino acids. In nucleotides, the CDR3 is TGTGCCAGCAGCTTAGACTCACCGAACACCGGGGAGCTGTTTTTT. Translation: CASSLDSPNTGELFF.

Comment on this clone: At one end the junction does not follow the germline gene, possibly because of a read error. The same CDR3 is also encoded by other DNA sequences in this sample. The J gene is TRBJ2-2, the V gene TRBV30, with 11 bases matching TRBD2. This CDR3 has 17 residues. CDR1 GTSNPN and CDR2 SVGIG come from the germline V gene (reference sequence). CDR3: CASNPTSGMARTGELFF. The CDR3 bases are TGTGCCTCAAACCCGACTAGCGGGATGGCTCGCACCGGTGAGCTGTTTTTT.

This clone appeared a single time. The J gene is TRBJ2-7, the V gene TRBV30; the D gene is possibly TRBD1 (6 bases). The CDR3 loop spans 14 amino acids. Between the trimmed V and J ends, which lost 5 bases and 6 bases, there was a span of 20 bases. From germline, CDR1 is GTSNPN and CDR2 SVGIG (reference sequence). The CDR3 bases are TGTGCCTGGGCGCCTGGGACATATCTCAGCGAGCAGTACTTC. Its protein is CAWAPGTYLSEQYF.

This clone was counted a few times. The chain employs TRBV5-1 and TRBJ2-4; TRBD1 agrees at 9 bases. In germline, CDR1 is SGHRS, CDR2 YFSETQ. CDR3 length: 14 amino acids. V lost 4 bases to trimming and J lost 7 bases; unmatched junction nucleotides: 6. CDR3 sequence reads: CASSPDRGNNIQYF. DNA for the CDR3: TGCGCCAGCAGCCCAGACAGGGGGAACAACATTCAGTACTTC.

On this clone itself: A far larger clone is only one base removed, so a read error is likely. V is TRBV10-3 and J is TRBJ1-2, with D perhaps matching TRBD1 (5 bases). The germline V and J ends were trimmed by 4 bases and 4 bases, with 16 bases remaining between them. CDR1 and CDR2 from the germline V gene are ENHRY and SYGVKD. The CDR3 sequence is 15 residues long. CDR3 loop: CAISGGHGIGYGYTF. The CDR3 coding sequence is TGTGCCATCAGTGGCGGACATGGGATTGGCTATGGCTACACCTTC.

This clone was seen a single time. This chain connects TRBV10-3 to TRBJ2-1; D possibly matches TRBD1 or TRBD2 (6 bases each). Trimming took 2 bases from V and 4 from J, leaving 9 bases between them. The CDR3 has 14 residues. Looked up from germline, CDR1 is ENHRY and CDR2 is SYGVKD. CDR3 coding DNA: TGTGCCATCAGTGAGCCGGGGGCGTACAATGAGCAGTTCTTC. It translates to CAISEPGAYNEQFF.

The V gene is TRBV6-1, the J gene TRBJ2-5; perhaps TRBD1 as D (6 bases). Germline V gives CDR1 MNHNS, CDR2 SASEGT. CDR3 length equals 16 residues. V dropped 0 bases and J dropped 0 bases, with 11 bases sitting between them. CDR3 sequence reads: CASSEASGAYQETQYF. The CDR3 DNA reads as TGTGCCAGCAGTGAAGCGTCAGGGGCCTACCAAGAGACCCAGTACTTC.